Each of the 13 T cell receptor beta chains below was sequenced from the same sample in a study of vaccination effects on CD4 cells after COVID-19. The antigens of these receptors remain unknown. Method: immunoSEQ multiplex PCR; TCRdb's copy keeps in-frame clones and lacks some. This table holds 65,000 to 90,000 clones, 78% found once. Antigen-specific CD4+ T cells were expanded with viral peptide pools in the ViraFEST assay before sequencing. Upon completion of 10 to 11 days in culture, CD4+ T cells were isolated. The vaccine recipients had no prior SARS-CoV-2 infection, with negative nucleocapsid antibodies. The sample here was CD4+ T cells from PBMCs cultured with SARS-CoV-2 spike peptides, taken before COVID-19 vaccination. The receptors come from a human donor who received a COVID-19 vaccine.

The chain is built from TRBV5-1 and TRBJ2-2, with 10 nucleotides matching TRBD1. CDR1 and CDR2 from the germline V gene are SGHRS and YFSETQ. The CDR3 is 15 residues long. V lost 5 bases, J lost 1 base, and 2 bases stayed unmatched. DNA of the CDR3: TGCGCCAGCAGGCGGGACAGGGGGAACACCGGGGAGCTGTTTTTT. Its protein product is CASRRDRGNTGELFF. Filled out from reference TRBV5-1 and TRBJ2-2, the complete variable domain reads KAGVTQTPRYLIKTRGQQVTLSCSPISGHRSVSWYQQTPGQGLQFLFEYFSETQRNKGNFPGRFSGRQFSNSRSEMNVSTLELGDSALYLCASRRDRGNTGELFFGEGSRLTVL.

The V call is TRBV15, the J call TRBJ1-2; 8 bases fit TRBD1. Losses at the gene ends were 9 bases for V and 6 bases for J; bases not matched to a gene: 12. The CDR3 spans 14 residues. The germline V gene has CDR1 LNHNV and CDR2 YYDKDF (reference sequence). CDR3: CATSRTGTHDGYTF. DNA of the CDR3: TGTGCCACTTCGAGGACAGGGACGCATGATGGCTACACCTTC.

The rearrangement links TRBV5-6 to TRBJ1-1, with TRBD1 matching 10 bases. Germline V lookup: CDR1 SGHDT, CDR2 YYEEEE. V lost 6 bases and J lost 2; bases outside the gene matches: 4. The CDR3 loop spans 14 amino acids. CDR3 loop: CASTGTGANTEAFF. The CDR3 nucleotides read TGTGCCAGCACCGGGACAGGGGCCAACACTGAAGCTTTCTTT.

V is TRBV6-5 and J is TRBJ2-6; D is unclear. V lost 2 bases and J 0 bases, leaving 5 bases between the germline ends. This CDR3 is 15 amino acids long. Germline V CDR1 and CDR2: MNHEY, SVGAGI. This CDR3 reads CASSYPSSGANVLTF. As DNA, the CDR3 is TGTGCCAGCAGTTACCCGAGCTCTGGGGCCAACGTCCTGACTTTC.

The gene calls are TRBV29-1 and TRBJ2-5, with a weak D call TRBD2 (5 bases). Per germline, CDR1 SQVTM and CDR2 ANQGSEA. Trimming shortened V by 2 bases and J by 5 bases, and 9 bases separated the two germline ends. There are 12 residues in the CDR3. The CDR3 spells CSVEPSTETQYF. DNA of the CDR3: TGCAGCGTTGAACCTAGCACGGAGACCCAGTACTTC.

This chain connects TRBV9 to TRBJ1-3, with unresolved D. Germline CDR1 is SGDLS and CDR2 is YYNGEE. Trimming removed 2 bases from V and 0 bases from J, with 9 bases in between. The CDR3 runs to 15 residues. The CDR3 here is CASSVYGSSGNTIYF. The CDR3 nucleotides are TGTGCCAGCAGCGTTTACGGCTCCTCTGGAAACACCATATATTTT.

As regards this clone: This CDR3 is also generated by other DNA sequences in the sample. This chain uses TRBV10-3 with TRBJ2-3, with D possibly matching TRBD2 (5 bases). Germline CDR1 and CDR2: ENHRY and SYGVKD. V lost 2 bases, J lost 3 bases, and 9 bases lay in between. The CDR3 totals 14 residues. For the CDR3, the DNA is TGTGCCATCAGTGAGAGTACGGGGACAGATACGCAGTATTTT. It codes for CAISESTGTDTQYF.

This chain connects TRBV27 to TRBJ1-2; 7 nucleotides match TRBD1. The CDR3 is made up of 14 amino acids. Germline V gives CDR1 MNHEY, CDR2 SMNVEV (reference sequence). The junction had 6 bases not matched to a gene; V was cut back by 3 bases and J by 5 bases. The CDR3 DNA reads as TGTGCCAGCAGTTTCCTAGGACAGGCTTATGGCTACACCTTC. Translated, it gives CASSFLGQAYGYTF.

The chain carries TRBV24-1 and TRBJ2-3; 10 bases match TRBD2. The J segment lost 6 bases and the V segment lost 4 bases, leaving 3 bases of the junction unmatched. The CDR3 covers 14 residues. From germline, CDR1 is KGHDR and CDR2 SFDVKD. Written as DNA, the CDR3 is TGTGCCACCAGTGACACACTAGCGGGGGATACGCAGTATTTT. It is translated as CATSDTLAGDTQYF.

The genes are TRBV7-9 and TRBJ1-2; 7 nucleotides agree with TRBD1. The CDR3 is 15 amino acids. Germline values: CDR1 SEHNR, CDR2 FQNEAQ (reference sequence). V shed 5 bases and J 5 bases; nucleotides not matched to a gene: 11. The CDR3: CASSLREGARYGYTF. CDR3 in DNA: TGTGCCAGCAGCCTCCGTGAGGGGGCTCGGTATGGCTACACCTTC.

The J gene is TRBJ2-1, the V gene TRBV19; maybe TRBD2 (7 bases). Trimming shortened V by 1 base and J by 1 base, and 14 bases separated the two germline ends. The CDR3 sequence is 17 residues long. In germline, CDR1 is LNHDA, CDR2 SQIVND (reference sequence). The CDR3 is CASSIAQGRGSYNEQFF. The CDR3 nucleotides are TGTGCCAGTAGTATAGCCCAGGGGCGGGGGTCCTACAATGAGCAGTTCTTC.

This CDR3 reads CASSLYEMNTEAFF. CDR3 coding DNA: TGTGCCAGCAGCTTATACGAGATGAACACTGAAGCTTTCTTT. The rearrangement joins TRBV11-2 to TRBJ1-1; D remains unclear. The germline V gene has CDR1 SGHAT and CDR2 FQNNGV. V lost 2 bases, J lost 0 bases, and 7 bases lay in between. CDR3 length equals 14 residues.

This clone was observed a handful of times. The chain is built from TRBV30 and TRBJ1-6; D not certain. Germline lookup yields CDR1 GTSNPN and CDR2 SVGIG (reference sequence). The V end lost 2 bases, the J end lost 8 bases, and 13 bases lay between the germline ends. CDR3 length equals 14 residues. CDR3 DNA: TGTGCCTGGAGTTCCCCCCGTTTGGATTCACCCCTCCACTTT. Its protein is CAWSSPRLDSPLHF.